The 30 T cell receptor beta chains given below trace back to one sample, sequenced in a study of cytomegalovirus exposure and HLA in healthy donors. Primers: 60 Vbeta forward and 13 Jbeta reverse. Method: immunoSEQ multiplex PCR; TCRdb's copy keeps in-frame clones and lacks some. The sample has under 130,000 clones. The sequenced material came from PBMCs. These receptor sequences come from a man aged 35-49 years in good health and CMV-seronegative.

The rearrangement links TRBV11-3 to TRBJ2-5; no reliable D call. V was shortened by 1 base and J by 0 bases, with 9 bases between the two germline ends. Germline CDR1 reads SGHNT; CDR2 reads YENEEA. This CDR3 has 15 amino acids. CDR3 nucleotide sequence: TGTGCCAGCAGCTTAGGGGCAGTCGACCAAGAGACCCAGTACTTC. Its protein is CASSLGAVDQETQYF. The complete variable domain, with remaining parts taken from reference TRBV11-3 and TRBJ2-5, reads EAGVVQSPRYKIIEKKQPVAFWCNPISGHNTLYWYLQNLGQGPELLIRYENEEAVDDSQLPKDRFSAERLKGVDSTLKIQPAELGDSAVYLCASSLGAVDQETQYFGPGTRLLVL.

As DNA, the CDR3 is TGTGCCAGCAGAGTAGGACAGGGGTATAATGGCTACACCTTC. Its protein is CASRVGQGYNGYTF. The V call is TRBV2, the J call TRBJ1-2; 9 nucleotides match TRBD1. V shed 6 bases, J shed 6 bases, and the junction held 8 bases outside the gene matches. CDR1 and CDR2 (germline): SNHLY, FYNNEI. This CDR3 region has 14 residues.

The chain is built from TRBV9 and TRBJ2-3; TRBD2 might be the D (5 bases). The CDR3 totals 14 residues. The germline V gene encodes CDR1 SGDLS and CDR2 YYNGEE. V was trimmed by 4 bases and J by 0 bases, leaving 9 bases between them. CDR3 nucleotide sequence: TGTGCCAGCAGCCCGAGGACTAGCACAGATACGCAGTATTTT. It yields the protein CASSPRTSTDTQYF.

This chain connects TRBV27 to TRBJ1-2, with D perhaps TRBD1 (5 bases). CDR1 and CDR2 (germline): MNHEY, SMNVEV (reference sequence). There are 13 residues in the CDR3. The V gene lost 5 bases and the J gene lost 4 bases, with 11 bases spanning the gap. The CDR3 nucleotides read TGTGCCAGCAGTCTAGACAGTACCTATGGCTACACCTTC. Translating gives CASSLDSTYGYTF.

Regarding this clone: Other DNA sequences in this sample translate to the same CDR3. The CDR3 protein is CASSPEETQYF. CDR3 nucleotides: TGTGCCAGCAGCCCCGAAGAGACCCAGTACTTC. The J gene is TRBJ2-5, the V gene TRBV2; D gene unclear. Germline V gene lookup returns CDR1 SNHLY and CDR2 FYNNEI. Trimming took 6 bases from V and 3 from J, leaving 5 bases between them. This CDR3 is built from 11 residues.

The CDR3 coding sequence is TGTGCCAGCAGTGGGAGCTACGAGCAGTACTTC. Residues: CASSGSYEQYF. The gene calls are TRBV2 and TRBJ2-7, with no clear D. CDR1 is SNHLY, CDR2 FYNNEI, per germline. V was pared by 4 bases and J by 3 bases, with 4 bases between. This CDR3 spans 11 amino acids.

The rearrangement links TRBV6-1 to TRBJ2-1; TRBD2 might be the D (5 bases). CDR3 length: 14 amino acids. Trimming removed 3 bases from V and 5 bases from J, with 11 bases in between. The V gene's germline CDR1 is MNHNS and CDR2 SASEGT. The CDR3 bases are TGTGCCAGCAGTGAGAGCGGATCCGACAATGAGCAGTTCTTC. This encodes CASSESGSDNEQFF.

This chain joins TRBV28 and TRBJ1-2, with 11 bases lining up with TRBD1. This CDR3 is 14 amino acids long. V was pared by 5 bases and J by 8 bases, with 7 bases of the junction left unmatched. Germline assignment: CDR1 MDHEN and CDR2 SYDVKM. The CDR3 region has the DNA TGTGCCAGCAGTCTGGGGACAGGGGGTCAGGGCTACACCTTC. Translating gives CASSLGTGGQGYTF.

The gene calls are TRBV10-3 and TRBJ2-1; D ambiguous. CDR3 length: 11 amino acids. Trimming left V 10 bases short and J 5 bases short, with 9 bases between. Per the germline V gene, CDR1 is ENHRY and CDR2 is SYGVKD. Here the CDR3 reads CATSSDNEQFF. The DNA of the CDR3 is TGTGCCACTTCTTCAGACAATGAGCAGTTCTTC.

The chain links TRBV9 to TRBJ2-1; 7 bases line up with TRBD2. The V gene's germline CDR1 is SGDLS and CDR2 YYNGEE. The CDR3 totals 15 residues. V dropped 1 base and J dropped 8; count of bases not matched to a gene: 9. The CDR3 loop reads CASSVPGPGGDEQFF. DNA for the CDR3: TGTGCCAGCAGCGTACCGGGACCGGGGGGAGATGAGCAGTTCTTC. Filled out from reference TRBV9 and TRBJ2-1, the complete variable domain reads DSGVTQTPKHLITATGQRVTLRCSPRSGDLSVYWYQQSLDQGLQFLIQYYNGEERAKGNILERFSAQQFPDLHSELNLSSLELGDSALYFCASSVPGPGGDEQFFGPGTRLTVL.

For the CDR3, the DNA is TGTGCCAGCAGCTTGGGGTTGAGCTCCAACTATGGCTACACCTTC. The encoded protein is CASSLGLSSNYGYTF. V gene TRBV5-6 combines with J gene TRBJ1-2; unclear D gene. The CDR3 runs 15 residues. V was clipped by 0 bases and J by 2 bases, with 11 bases between them. Germline V gene lookup returns CDR1 SGHDT and CDR2 YYEEEE.

V and J are TRBV6-1 and TRBJ1-1, with D maybe TRBD1 (5 bases). V was cut by 5 bases and J by 0 bases, with 13 bases left in between. The CDR3 is 15 residues long. The germline CDR1 and CDR2 sequences are MNHNS and SASEGT. Written as DNA, the CDR3 is TGTGCCAGCAGTACGCAGACAGTACTGAACACTGAAGCTTTCTTT. Translation: CASSTQTVLNTEAFF.

This sequence joins TRBV7-2 and TRBJ1-1, with 7 bases matching TRBD1. Germline V CDR1 and CDR2: SGHTA, FQGNSA. CDR3 length: 15 amino acids. V dropped 5 bases and J dropped 4; count of bases not matched to a gene: 10. The CDR3 DNA follows: TGTGCCAGCAGCATAAACAGGGGAATGGGCACTGAAGCTTTCTTT. Translating it yields CASSINRGMGTEAFF.

V is TRBV28 and J is TRBJ2-1, with 12 bases matching TRBD2. Germline V lookup: CDR1 MDHEN, CDR2 SYDVKM. V was pared by 5 bases and J by 6 bases, with 5 bases of the junction left unmatched. The CDR3 totals 15 residues. CDR3 in DNA: TGTGCCAGCAGTCGTCGGACTAGCGGGATCAATGAGCAGTTCTTC. This encodes CASSRRTSGINEQFF.

With respect to this clone: Other DNA variants within this sample encode the same CDR3. The rearrangement links TRBV6-4 to TRBJ2-3; 10 positions agree with TRBD2. This CDR3 spans 15 amino acids. In germline, CDR1 is MRHNA, CDR2 SNTAGT. V dropped 3 bases and J dropped 2; count of bases not matched to a gene: 2. This chain's CDR3 is CASSESGGATDTQYF. CDR3 bases: TGTGCCAGCAGTGAGAGCGGGGGGGCCACAGATACGCAGTATTTT.

The V gene is TRBV7-8, the J gene TRBJ2-5; tentative D call: TRBD1 (7 bases). The DNA end is more similar to TRBJ2-7, so the J call may be wrong. CDR1 is SGHVS, CDR2 FQNEAQ, per germline. This CDR3 comprises 18 residues. CDR3 in amino acids: CASSLGPQGEANSYEQYF. The CDR3, as DNA: TGTGCCAGCAGCTTAGGCCCTCAGGGGGAGGCGAACTCCTACGAGCAGTACTTC.

The chain couples TRBV11-3 to TRBJ2-3; D is perhaps TRBD2 (5 bases). V shed 1 base and J shed 4 bases, with 15 bases lying between them. The length of the CDR3 is 16 residues. In germline, CDR1 is SGHNT, CDR2 YENEEA. The CDR3 region is CASSLGLRGVSDTQYF. Written as DNA, the CDR3 is TGTGCCAGCAGCTTAGGACTACGAGGAGTGTCAGATACGCAGTATTTT.

The chain links TRBV5-6 to TRBJ2-1; D is perhaps TRBD1 (6 bases). Trimming removed 4 bases at V and 10 bases at J, with 15 bases between. In germline, CDR1 is SGHDT, CDR2 YYEEEE. The CDR3 consists of 13 residues. The CDR3 sequence: CASSPYVDREQFF. The CDR3 region has the DNA TGTGCCAGCAGCCCCTACGTCGACAGGGAGCAGTTCTTC.

The chain joins TRBV2 to TRBJ2-1; 11 bases align to TRBD2. The CDR3 is made up of 15 amino acids. Trimming cost V 7 bases and J 7 bases; bases outside gene matches: 9. Germline-derived CDR1 and CDR2 are SNHLY and FYNNEI. CDR3 in DNA: TGTGCCAGCAACTCTGGTAGCGGGAGGGAAAATGAGCAGTTCTTC. As protein: CASNSGSGRENEQFF.

The chain combines TRBV6-1 with TRBJ1-5; D not certain. Trimming cost V 3 bases and J 1 base, with 10 bases left between them. This CDR3 spans 15 amino acids. Germline CDR1 is MNHNS and CDR2 is SASEGT. CDR3 region: CASSDFPGSNQPQHF. The CDR3 coding sequence is TGTGCCAGCAGTGATTTCCCGGGAAGCAATCAGCCCCAGCATTTT.

The chain has TRBV30 and TRBJ1-4, with TRBD1 identical over 11 bases. This CDR3 spans 14 amino acids. Germline V gives CDR1 GTSNPN, CDR2 SVGIG (reference sequence). Losses at the gene ends were 4 bases for V and 7 bases for J; bases not matched to a gene: 5. The CDR3 DNA sequence: TGTGCCTGGATTTCCGGGACAGGGGGTGAAAAACTGTTTTTT. Its protein is CAWISGTGGEKLFF.

The J gene is TRBJ1-5, the V gene TRBV2; 7 positions match TRBD1. J lost 1 base, V lost 6 bases, and 6 bases had no gene match. Germline V lookup: CDR1 SNHLY, CDR2 FYNNEI. The CDR3 length is 15 residues. The CDR3: CASRVDRLSNQPQHF. DNA of the CDR3: TGTGCCAGCAGGGTGGACAGGCTGAGCAATCAGCCCCAGCATTTT.

V gene TRBV7-2 combines with J gene TRBJ2-3, with a weak D call TRBD2 (5 bases). The V gene lost 2 bases and the J gene lost 5 bases, with 20 bases spanning the gap. Germline lookup yields CDR1 SGHTA and CDR2 FQGNSA. The CDR3 is 17 amino acids. This chain's CDR3 is CASSLSRALVWGDTQYF. CDR3 coding DNA: TGTGCCAGCAGCTTATCGAGGGCCTTAGTATGGGGAGATACGCAGTATTTT.

This sequence joins TRBV4-3 and TRBJ1-4; D is uncertain. The V end lost 3 bases, the J end lost 3 bases, and 14 bases lay between the germline ends. CDR3 size: 16 residues. Germline values: CDR1 LGHNA, CDR2 YSLEER. DNA of the CDR3: TGCGCCAGCAGCCAGAACCCTCTTGGAGCTAATGAAAAACTGTTTTTT. This encodes CASSQNPLGANEKLFF.

This chain connects TRBV2 to TRBJ1-1; D might be TRBD1 (5 bases). The CDR3 loop spans 15 amino acids. The germline gives CDR1 SNHLY, CDR2 FYNNEI. V gave up 6 bases and J gave up 4 bases, with 18 bases separating them. The CDR3 reads CASSGGTGRSTEAFF. The CDR3 DNA reads as TGTGCCAGCAGCGGAGGGACGGGAAGAAGCACTGAAGCTTTCTTT.

The chain carries TRBV19 and TRBJ2-3; weak D call: TRBD1 (6 bases). The CDR3 runs 15 residues. In germline, CDR1 is LNHDA, CDR2 SQIVND (reference sequence). The V gene lost 7 bases and the J gene lost 2 bases, with 16 bases spanning the gap. CDR3 sequence (DNA): TGTGCCAGTACTCTGGGGGCAGTTCTCACAGATACGCAGTATTTT. This translates into CASTLGAVLTDTQYF. The whole variable domain, remainder taken from reference TRBV19 and TRBJ2-3, is DGGITQSPKYLFRKEGQNVTLSCEQNLNHDAMYWYRQDPGQGLRLIYYSQIVNDFQKGDIAEGYSVSREKKESFPLTVTSAQKNPTAFYLCASTLGAVLTDTQYFGPGTRLTVL.

The CDR3 region is CASSSADTQYF. CDR3 DNA sequence: TGTGCCAGCAGCTCCGCAGATACGCAGTATTTT. This sequence joins TRBV7-9 and TRBJ2-3; no clear D gene. The V and J ends lost 4 bases and 4 bases respectively, with 3 bases between them. The CDR3 runs to 11 residues. Germline CDR1 reads SEHNR; CDR2 reads FQNEAQ (reference sequence).

The rearrangement uses TRBV9 and TRBJ2-2, with 7 bases matching TRBD1. Germline trimming cut 0 bases from V and 6 bases from J; bases unmatched to any gene: 5. The CDR3 extends over 15 amino acids. Per germline, CDR1 SGDLS and CDR2 YYNGEE. CDR3 sequence reads: CASSVVQGTAGELFF. CDR3 in DNA: TGTGCCAGCAGCGTAGTGCAGGGGACAGCCGGGGAGCTGTTTTTT.

The genes are TRBV4-3 and TRBJ2-7, with D perhaps matching TRBD2 (7 bases). This CDR3 is 17 amino acids long. Germline V lookup: CDR1 LGHNA, CDR2 YSLEER. V lost 2 bases, J lost 4 bases, and 21 bases lay in between. The CDR3 DNA sequence: TGCGCCAGCAGCCAATCGTGGGGGGGCCAAGGGAGGTACGAGCAGTACTTC. Translating gives CASSQSWGGQGRYEQYF.

The CDR3 is CASSSLSGDRHNSPLHF. The CDR3 DNA reads TGTGCCAGCAGTTCGTTGTCGGGTGACAGGCATAATTCACCCCTCCACTTT. V is TRBV28 and J is TRBJ1-6; a possible D gene is TRBD1 (6 bases). Trimming removed 4 bases at V and 5 bases at J, with 18 bases between. CDR3 size: 17 residues. Germline-derived CDR1 and CDR2 are MDHEN and SYDVKM.